Below, 25 T cell receptor beta chains from the same sample are listed, as sequenced in a study of shared clonotypes between healthy human individuals. Measured with immunoSEQ multiplex PCR; TCRdb has only the in-frame clones, and not every one. The table has under 2,000,000 clones, approximately 94% seen once. CD8 cells regarded as naive lacked CD45RO, were positively chosen for CCR7, and omitted terminally differentiated effector memory CD45RA+ cells. The source material was naive CD8+ T cells sorted from blood. These receptors were collected from a man aged 18 to 29 in good health.

J is TRBJ2-1 and V is TRBV27, with a weak D call TRBD2 (5 bases). V lost 4 bases to trimming and J lost 7 bases, with 11 bases between them. From germline, CDR1 is MNHEY and CDR2 SMNVEV (reference sequence). This CDR3 region has 13 residues. DNA of the CDR3: TGTGCCAGCAGTTCCGGGATAATGAATGAGCAGTTCTTC. Its protein product is CASSSGIMNEQFF.

J is TRBJ2-1 and V is TRBV7-9, with D perhaps matching TRBD1 or TRBD2 (5 bases each). From germline, CDR1 is SEHNR and CDR2 FQNEAQ (reference sequence). This CDR3 comprises 16 residues. The germline V and J ends were trimmed by 5 bases and 8 bases, with 22 bases remaining between them. The CDR3 region is CASSAPYGDHRDEQFF. The CDR3 DNA reads TGTGCCAGCAGCGCCCCCTATGGGGACCACCGGGATGAGCAGTTCTTC.

This clone was observed a single time. The chain has TRBV5-1 and TRBJ2-7, with D tentatively TRBD2 (5 bases). The CDR3 spans 15 residues. Germline V CDR1 and CDR2: SGHRS, YFSETQ. V was pared by 0 bases and J by 6 bases, with 16 bases between. This CDR3 reads CASSLDPEAGREQYF. DNA of the CDR3: TGCGCCAGCAGCTTGGATCCGGAGGCCGGACGCGAGCAGTACTTC.

The CDR3 sequence: CASSGQDNYEQYF. In nucleotides, the CDR3 is TGTGCCAGCAGCGGACAGGACAACTACGAGCAGTACTTC. This chain joins TRBV2 and TRBJ2-7; 7 bases are shared with TRBD1. The CDR3 runs 13 residues. Germline CDR1 reads SNHLY; CDR2 reads FYNNEI. V was clipped by 6 bases and J by 3 bases; unmatched bases: 5.

The chain carries TRBV27 and TRBJ1-2; D perhaps matches TRBD1 (6 bases). Germline-derived CDR1 and CDR2 are MNHEY and SMNVEV (reference sequence). V lost 6 bases to trimming and J lost 4 bases, with 9 bases between them. This CDR3 has 12 residues. The CDR3 nucleotides are TGTGCCAGCAGGGGGGCTCTCTATGGCTACACCTTC. It encodes CASRGALYGYTF.

The rearrangement joins TRBV27 to TRBJ2-7, with 8 positions matching TRBD1. Per the germline V gene, CDR1 is MNHEY and CDR2 is SMNVEV (reference sequence). V gave up 0 bases and J gave up 2 bases; unmatched junction bases: 6. The CDR3 runs to 16 residues. CDR3 loop: CASSLSIGTGPYEQYF. The CDR3 DNA reads as TGTGCCAGCAGTTTATCGATCGGGACAGGTCCCTACGAGCAGTACTTC.

This sequence joins TRBV5-6 and TRBJ2-7; the D gene could be TRBD1 or TRBD2 (6 bases each). The CDR3 has 14 residues. The germline CDR1 and CDR2 sequences are SGHDT and YYEEEE. Trimming removed 0 bases at V and 4 bases at J, with 11 bases between. The CDR3 is CASSLGRGEYEQYF. The DNA of the CDR3 is TGTGCCAGCAGCTTGGGTAGGGGGGAGTACGAGCAGTACTTC.

Remarks on this clone: Other DNA sequences in the same sample also yield this CDR3. The CDR3 region is CASTLAGGYNEQFF. The CDR3, as DNA: TGTGCCAGTACTCTAGCGGGAGGCTACAATGAGCAGTTCTTC. This chain connects TRBV27 to TRBJ2-1; 11 positions match TRBD2. The CDR3 is made up of 14 amino acids. Germline V lookup: CDR1 MNHEY, CDR2 SMNVEV (reference sequence). V lost 9 bases, J lost 3 bases, and 4 bases stayed unmatched.

The J gene is TRBJ1-2, the V gene TRBV19; TRBD1 agrees at 9 bases. The ends lost 6 bases at V and 1 base at J; junction bases unmatched: 3. The CDR3 has 14 amino acids. Germline CDR1 reads LNHDA; CDR2 reads SQIVND (reference sequence). The CDR3 nucleotides read TGTGCCAGTAGAAACAGGGGGCTTAACTATGGCTACACCTTC. Translating gives CASRNRGLNYGYTF. The complete variable domain, with remaining parts taken from reference TRBV19 and TRBJ1-2, reads DGGITQSPKYLFRKEGQNVTLSCEQNLNHDAMYWYRQDPGQGLRLIYYSQIVNDFQKGDIAEGYSVSREKKESFPLTVTSAQKNPTAFYLCASRNRGLNYGYTFGSGTRLTVV.

The chain joins TRBV19 to TRBJ2-5, with D unresolved. In germline, CDR1 is LNHDA, CDR2 SQIVND (reference sequence). Trimming removed 3 bases from V and 2 bases from J, with 13 bases in between. This CDR3 has 15 amino acids. CDR3 region: CASSIGVTTQETQYF. The CDR3 DNA reads TGTGCCAGTAGTATTGGGGTCACCACGCAAGAGACCCAGTACTTC.

V is TRBV13 and J is TRBJ1-3; D gene uncertain. The germline CDR1 and CDR2 sequences are PRHDT and FYEKMQ (reference sequence). The V end was cut by 1 base, the J end by 0 bases, with 4 bases between. CDR3 length equals 14 residues. DNA of the CDR3: TGTGCCAGCAGCTTAGACCGCTCTGGAAACACCATATATTTT. It codes for CASSLDRSGNTIYF. The entire variable domain, with the rest obtained from reference TRBV13 and TRBJ1-3, is as follows: AAGVIQSPRHLIKEKRETATLKCYPIPRHDTVYWYQQGPGQDPQFLISFYEKMQSDKGSIPDRFSAQQFSDYHSELNMSSLELGDSALYFCASSLDRSGNTIYFGEGSWLTVV.

The J gene is TRBJ1-4, the V gene TRBV28; D ambiguous. Deletions cut 6 bases from V and 3 bases from J, with 14 bases between. The CDR3 contains 15 residues. CDR1 and CDR2 (germline): MDHEN, SYDVKM. The CDR3 DNA reads as TGTGCCAGCAGGCTACACCGTGGCGCTAATGAAAAACTGTTTTTT. Encoded protein: CASRLHRGANEKLFF.

The chain combines TRBV6-5 with TRBJ2-5, with unresolved D. V was pared by 0 bases and J by 5 bases, with 7 bases between. The V gene's germline CDR1 is MNHEY and CDR2 SVGAGI. The CDR3 runs to 13 residues. Written as DNA, the CDR3 is TGTGCCAGCAGTTACTCGAGTGAGGAGACCCAGTACTTC. It codes for CASSYSSEETQYF.

This clone has just a few counts. V is TRBV6-5 and J is TRBJ1-6; 7 bases align to TRBD1. V lost 5 bases, J lost 10 bases, and 5 bases stayed unmatched. The CDR3 runs to 13 residues. Germline-derived CDR1 and CDR2 are MNHEY and SVGAGI. The CDR3 nucleotides are TGTGCCAGCAGTCCTCAAGGGGGCTCACCCCTCCACTTT. Protein sequence: CASSPQGGSPLHF.

The chain couples TRBV4-1 to TRBJ2-1; D is ambiguous. This CDR3 has 16 residues. V lost 2 bases, J lost 0 bases, and 11 bases lay in between. CDR1 is MGHRA and CDR2 is YSYEKL in the germline V gene. CDR3 bases: TGCGCCAGCAGCCAAATGGCGGCGAGCTCCTACAATGAGCAGTTCTTC. It encodes CASSQMAASSYNEQFF.

The table lists this clone with a count of one. The chain is built from TRBV18 and TRBJ2-7; D is possibly TRBD1 (6 bases). V was pared by 3 bases and J by 1 base, with 16 bases between. Germline V gene sequence: CDR1 KGHSH, CDR2 LQKENI. The CDR3 has 16 residues. Written as DNA, the CDR3 is TGTGCCAGCTCACCGCCCCAGGGGATAGGATCCTACGAGCAGTACTTC. Encoded protein: CASSPPQGIGSYEQYF.

A word on this clone: At the DNA level, this CDR3 is encoded by other sequences in the same sample as well. This sequence joins TRBV5-4 and TRBJ2-7; no definite D call. Per the germline V gene, CDR1 is SGHNT and CDR2 is YYREEE (reference sequence). The V and J ends lost 2 bases and 7 bases respectively, with 7 bases between them. CDR3 length: 11 amino acids. The chain's CDR3 is CASSLLEEQYF. CDR3 DNA: TGTGCCAGCAGCTTACTGGAAGAGCAGTACTTC.

As to this clone: The sample has other DNA sequences that encode this CDR3 too. The rearrangement joins TRBV18 to TRBJ2-5; no firm D call. Germline CDR1 and CDR2: KGHSH and LQKENI. The V end lost 0 bases, the J end lost 4 bases, and 6 bases lay between the germline ends. The CDR3 runs to 13 residues. CDR3 region: CASSPPGRETQYF. The DNA of the CDR3 is TGTGCCAGCTCACCACCGGGTAGAGAGACCCAGTACTTC.

This clone was observed a single time. The rearrangement links TRBV4-3 to TRBJ2-3, with 14 bases that match TRBD2. The germline V gene encodes CDR1 LGHNA and CDR2 YSLEER. J lost 8 bases, V lost 0 bases, and 4 bases had no gene match. CDR3 length: 16 residues. The CDR3 DNA is TGCGCCAGCAGCCAAGATGGGGGACTAGCGGGAGTTACGCAGTATTTT. This codes for CASSQDGGLAGVTQYF.

Here the CDR3 DNA reads TGTGCCAGCACAGAGGGCCCCGCCTATAGCAATCAGCCCCAGCATTTT. Protein: CASTEGPAYSNQPQHF. This chain uses TRBV2 with TRBJ1-5, with D unresolved. Germline CDR1 is SNHLY and CDR2 is FYNNEI. The CDR3 extends over 16 amino acids. V was clipped by 7 bases and J by 0 bases, with 16 bases between them.

The chain joins TRBV7-9 to TRBJ2-7, with no clear D. Germline CDR1 and CDR2: SEHNR and FQNEAQ (reference sequence). The ends were cut back, 5 bases at V and 0 bases at J, with 17 bases in the middle. This CDR3 spans 16 amino acids. The chain's CDR3 is CASSPSQAVYSYEQYF. The DNA for the CDR3 is TGTGCCAGCAGCCCAAGTCAGGCCGTTTACTCCTACGAGCAGTACTTC. Based on the CDR3 plus reference TRBV7-9 and TRBJ2-7, the full variable domain is DTGVSQNPRHKITKRGQNVTFRCDPISEHNRLYWYRQTLGQGPEFLTYFQNEAQLEKSRLLSDRFSAERPKGSFSTLEIQRTEQGDSAMYLCASSPSQAVYSYEQYFGPGTRLTVT.

The genes are TRBV5-4 and TRBJ2-7, with 9 nucleotides matching TRBD2. Germline CDR1 reads SGHNT; CDR2 reads YYREEE (reference sequence). V lost 4 bases, J lost 0 bases, and 5 bases stayed unmatched. This CDR3 contains 15 residues. The CDR3, as DNA: TGTGCCAGCAGCCCGACTAGCGGAAGCTCCTACGAGCAGTACTTC. Translated, it gives CASSPTSGSSYEQYF.

The chain has TRBV28 and TRBJ2-7; D is perhaps TRBD1 or TRBD2 (6 bases each). The CDR3 totals 14 residues. Germline V lookup: CDR1 MDHEN, CDR2 SYDVKM. The V end was cut by 7 bases, the J end by 3 bases, with 16 bases between. CDR3 loop: CASTEEGGNYEQYF. As DNA, the CDR3 is TGTGCCAGCACCGAGGAGGGGGGAAACTACGAGCAGTACTTC.

This chain connects TRBV6-5 to TRBJ1-1; D might be TRBD1 (6 bases). This CDR3 contains 15 residues. The V gene lost 5 bases and the J gene lost 5 bases, with 18 bases spanning the gap. Germline lookup yields CDR1 MNHEY and CDR2 SVGAGI. The chain's CDR3 is CASSREPGAPTEAFF. CDR3 in DNA: TGTGCCAGCAGTCGGGAGCCAGGGGCCCCTACTGAAGCTTTCTTT.

Notes on this clone: One end of the junction does not line up with germline, which may come from a read error. The chain couples TRBV5-6 to TRBJ2-7; D may be TRBD1 or TRBD2 (5 bases each). Germline CDR1 reads SGHDT; CDR2 reads YYEEEE. This CDR3 is 13 amino acids long. The CDR3 reads CASSLGSGSGAIF. Here the CDR3 DNA reads TGTGCCAGCAGCTTGGGGTCTGGGTCCGGGGCTATCTTC.